Below are 5 T cell receptor beta chains sequenced from a single sample in a study of CD8 T cells in Susac syndrome. An input of about 0.5 to 1 ug of RNA was subjected to reverse transcription using random hexamers. MiXCR, run by TCRdb on the immunoSEQ multiplex PCR reads, gives a single entry per CDR3 protein. Altogether 77,000 or so distinct CDR3 sequences are present, 90% to 95% being singletons, with the ten largest covering 0.5% to 0.65%. The sequenced sample consisted of CD4+ T cells from PBMCs. These receptor sequences come from a human donor with Susac syndrome.

The chain combines TRBV5-1 with TRBJ2-7; 10 nucleotides line up with TRBD1. The CDR3 consists of 12 residues. In germline, CDR1 is SGHRS, CDR2 YFSETQ. Unmatched junction bases numbered 6, after V lost 3 bases and J lost 12 bases. The CDR3 sequence: CASSSGQGVSYF. Here the CDR3 DNA reads TGCGCCAGCAGCTCCGGACAGGGGGTTTCGTACTTC.

As to this clonotype: Relative to the germline gene, one junction end is altered; a read error may explain this. The chain employs TRBV19 and TRBJ1-1; 9 bases agree with TRBD1. Germline CDR1 is LNHDA and CDR2 is SQIVND (reference sequence). CDR3 length: 14 residues. The CDR3 DNA sequence: TGTGCCAGTAGTACGACAGGGGGGAACTCTGAAGCTTTCTTT. This codes for CASSTTGGNSEAFF.

The chain uses TRBV19 and TRBJ1-2; D might be TRBD1 (5 bases). Trimming shortened V by 7 bases and J by 4 bases, and 19 bases separated the two germline ends. The CDR3 is 15 amino acids. Germline V gene sequence: CDR1 LNHDA, CDR2 SQIVND (reference sequence). This CDR3 reads CASIDIGDAGYGYTF. The CDR3 DNA follows: TGTGCCAGTATCGACATCGGGGACGCTGGCTATGGCTACACCTTC.

The chain is built from TRBV7-7 and TRBJ2-3; D ambiguous. Trimming cost V 5 bases and J 3 bases, with 12 bases left between them. The CDR3 is 14 amino acids. Germline V gives CDR1 SSHAT, CDR2 FNYEAQ (reference sequence). CDR3 nucleotides: TGTGCCAGCAGCCCCGGACGGTTTACAGATACGCAGTATTTT. Encoded protein: CASSPGRFTDTQYF.

This clonotype was counted between two and nine times. The CDR3 sequence is CASSVRGEQFF. CDR3 DNA sequence: TGTGCCAGCAGCGTGCGGGGTGAGCAGTTCTTC. The chain combines TRBV3-1 with TRBJ2-1, with D perhaps matching TRBD2 (6 bases). The CDR3 extends over 11 amino acids. Germline loops: CDR1 LGHDT, CDR2 YNNKEL (reference sequence). Trimming shortened V by 5 bases and J by 9 bases, and 8 bases separated the two germline ends.